The 12 T cell receptor beta chains listed next were all sequenced from one sample in a study of siplizumab effects on memory and regulatory T cells. TCRdb keeps only in-frame clones here, not all; method: immunoSEQ multiplex PCR. The top ten hold around 25% of the sample, which has about 27,000 clones, 84% seen once. The sequencing input was memory CD4+ T cells sorted from blood. All receptors come from a human donor in good health.

This clone appeared once. One junction end disagrees with the germline gene, perhaps due to a read error. This chain joins TRBV6-1 and TRBJ1-1; possible D gene TRBD1, 5 bases. Germline CDR1 MNHNS, CDR2 SASEGT. The CDR3 extends over 14 amino acids. The CDR3 sequence: CASSQGLQNAEAFF. The CDR3 DNA reads TGTGCCAGCAGTCAGGGACTGCAGAACGCTGAAGCTTTCTTT.

This clone was seen a few times. The chain links TRBV6-6 to TRBJ2-7; D ambiguous. Germline V lookup: CDR1 MNHNY, CDR2 SVGAGI (reference sequence). The CDR3 has 14 residues. V lost 9 bases and J lost 8, with 23 bases in between. The CDR3 protein is CASKQYREDSKQYF. For the CDR3, the DNA is TGTGCCAGTAAACAGTATCGTGAGGATAGTAAGCAGTACTTC.

J is TRBJ2-5 and V is TRBV30; D not certain. Trimming removed 0 bases at V and 2 bases at J, with 10 bases between. Germline V lookup: CDR1 GTSNPN, CDR2 SVGIG (reference sequence). The CDR3 sequence is 14 residues long. The CDR3 DNA reads TGTGCCTGGAGTGTCGGACGACAACAAGAGACCCAGTACTTC. Translated, it gives CAWSVGRQQETQYF.

This rearrangement joins TRBV30 to TRBJ2-7; D may correspond to TRBD1 or TRBD2 (5 bases each). This CDR3 contains 14 residues. Germline V lookup: CDR1 GTSNPN, CDR2 SVGIG (reference sequence). V was cut by 0 bases and J by 5 bases, with 14 bases left in between. The CDR3 nucleotides read TGTGCCTGGAGTGTATGGGAGAGGGGCAACGAGCAGTACTTC. Amino acids: CAWSVWERGNEQYF.

This chain uses TRBV28 with TRBJ2-7; TRBD2 matches at 12 bases. Per germline, CDR1 MDHEN and CDR2 SYDVKM. The CDR3 has 16 residues. V gave up 8 bases and J gave up 5 bases; unmatched junction bases: 13. This CDR3 reads CASRGLAGLLAHEQYF. The CDR3 coding sequence is TGTGCCAGCCGGGGACTAGCGGGCCTCCTGGCCCACGAGCAGTACTTC.

With regard to this clone: The junction shows a germline mismatch at one end, possibly a read error. The genes are TRBV27 and TRBJ2-2; 10 bases agree with TRBD2. CDR3 length: 15 residues. In germline, CDR1 is MNHEY, CDR2 SMNVEV (reference sequence). CDR3 in amino acids: CACRTSGTITGELFF. The CDR3 nucleotides are TGTGCCTGCAGGACTAGCGGAACTATCACCGGGGAGCTGTTTTTT.

The V and J genes are TRBV2 and TRBJ2-3; no clear D gene. CDR3 length equals 14 residues. Per the germline V gene, CDR1 is SNHLY and CDR2 is FYNNEI. V dropped 3 bases and J dropped 2 bases, with 9 bases sitting between them. CDR3: CASSETPYTDTQYF. The CDR3, as DNA: TGTGCCAGCAGTGAGACACCTTACACAGATACGCAGTATTTT.

The chain links TRBV6-4 to TRBJ2-1, with 11 nucleotides matching TRBD2. Trimming took 2 bases from V and 6 from J; bases not matched to a gene: 6. CDR1 MRHNA and CDR2 SNTAGT come from the germline V gene. The CDR3 has 16 residues. The CDR3 loop is CASSDDGTSGVNEQFF. The CDR3 DNA follows: TGTGCCAGCAGTGACGATGGGACTAGCGGCGTCAATGAGCAGTTCTTC.

The chain employs TRBV4-1 and TRBJ2-3; D gene ambiguous. Trimming took off 0 bases at V and 3 bases at J, with 7 bases between the two ends. The CDR3 contains 14 residues. In germline, CDR1 is MGHRA, CDR2 YSYEKL. CDR3 sequence (DNA): TGCGCCAGCAGCCAAGAGGGTCGAACAGATACGCAGTATTTT. This sequence encodes CASSQEGRTDTQYF.

The rearrangement links TRBV4-1 to TRBJ2-3, with TRBD2 identical over 9 bases. Germline V gene lookup returns CDR1 MGHRA and CDR2 YSYEKL. Losses at the gene ends were 0 bases for V and 2 bases for J; bases not matched to a gene: 6. This CDR3 is 17 amino acids long. Here the CDR3 DNA reads TGCGCCAGCAGCCAAGATCCGAGACTAGCGGTCACAGATACGCAGTATTTT. Amino acid sequence: CASSQDPRLAVTDTQYF.

The chain combines TRBV5-5 with TRBJ2-6; D call uncertain. The CDR3 has 17 residues. Trimming removed 0 bases from V and 0 bases from J, with 10 bases in between. CDR1 and CDR2 (germline): SGHKS, YYEKEE (reference sequence). DNA of the CDR3: TGTGCCAGCAGCTTGGCTATCACCTACTCTGGGGCCAACGTCCTGACTTTC. Its translation is CASSLAITYSGANVLTF.

Regarding this clone: Other DNA sequences from this sample encode an identical CDR3 as well. The CDR3, as DNA: TGCGCCAGTGGCCCGGGACACCCTCCCTACGAGCAGTACTTC. This codes for CASGPGHPPYEQYF. The chain couples TRBV5-1 to TRBJ2-7; maybe TRBD1 (6 bases). The CDR3 runs 14 residues. Germline V gene data show CDR1 as SGHRS and CDR2 as YFSETQ. Trimming removed 8 bases from V and 2 bases from J, with 17 bases in between.